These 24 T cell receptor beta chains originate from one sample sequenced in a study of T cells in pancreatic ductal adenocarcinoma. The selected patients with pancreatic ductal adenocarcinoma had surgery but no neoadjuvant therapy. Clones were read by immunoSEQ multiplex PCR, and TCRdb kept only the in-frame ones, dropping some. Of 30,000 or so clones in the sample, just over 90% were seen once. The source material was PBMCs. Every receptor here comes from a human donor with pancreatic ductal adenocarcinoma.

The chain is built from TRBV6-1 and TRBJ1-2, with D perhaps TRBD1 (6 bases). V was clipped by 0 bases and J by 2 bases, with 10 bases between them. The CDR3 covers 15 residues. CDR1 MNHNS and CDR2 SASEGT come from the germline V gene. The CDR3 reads CASSEAGGRNYGYTF. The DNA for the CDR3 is TGTGCCAGCAGTGAAGCCGGGGGGCGAAACTATGGCTACACCTTC.

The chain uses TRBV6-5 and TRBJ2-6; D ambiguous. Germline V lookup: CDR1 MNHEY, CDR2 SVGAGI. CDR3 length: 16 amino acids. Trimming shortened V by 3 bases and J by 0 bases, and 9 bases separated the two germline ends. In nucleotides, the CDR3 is TGTGCCAGCAGTTATCGCCCCTCCTCTGGGGCCAACGTCCTGACTTTC. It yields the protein CASSYRPSSGANVLTF.

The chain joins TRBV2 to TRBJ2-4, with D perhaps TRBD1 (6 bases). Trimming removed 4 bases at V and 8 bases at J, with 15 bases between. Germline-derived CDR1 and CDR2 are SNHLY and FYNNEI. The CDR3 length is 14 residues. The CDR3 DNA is TGTGCCAGCAGTGCCATCACAGGGCTTGACATTCAGTACTTC. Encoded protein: CASSAITGLDIQYF.

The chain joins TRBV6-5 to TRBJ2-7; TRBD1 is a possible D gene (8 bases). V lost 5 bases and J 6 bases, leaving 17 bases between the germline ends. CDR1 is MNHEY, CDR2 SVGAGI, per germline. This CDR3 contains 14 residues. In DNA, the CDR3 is TGTGCCAGCAGTCCCGACAGGGGCGGGGGCGAGCAGTACTTC. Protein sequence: CASSPDRGGGEQYF.

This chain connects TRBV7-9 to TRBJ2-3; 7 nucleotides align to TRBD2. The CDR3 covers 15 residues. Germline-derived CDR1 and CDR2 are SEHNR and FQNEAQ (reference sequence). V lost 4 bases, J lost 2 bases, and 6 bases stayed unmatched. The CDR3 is CASSSQAGFTDTQYF. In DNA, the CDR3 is TGTGCCAGCAGCTCTCAAGCGGGATTCACAGATACGCAGTATTTT.

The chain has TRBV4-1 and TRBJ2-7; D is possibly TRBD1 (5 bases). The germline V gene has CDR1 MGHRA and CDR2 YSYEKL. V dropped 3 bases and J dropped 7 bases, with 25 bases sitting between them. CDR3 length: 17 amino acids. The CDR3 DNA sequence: TGCGCCAGCAGCCAGGCGGACATGGGCGTAAGTACGAGGGAGCAGTACTTC. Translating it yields CASSQADMGVSTREQYF.

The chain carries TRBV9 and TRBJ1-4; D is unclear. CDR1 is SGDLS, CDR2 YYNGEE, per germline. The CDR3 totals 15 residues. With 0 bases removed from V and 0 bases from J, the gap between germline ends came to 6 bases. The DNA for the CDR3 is TGTGCCAGCAGCGTAGCTACGTCAACTAATGAAAAACTGTTTTTT. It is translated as CASSVATSTNEKLFF. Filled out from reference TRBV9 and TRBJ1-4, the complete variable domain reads DSGVTQTPKHLITATGQRVTLRCSPRSGDLSVYWYQQSLDQGLQFLIQYYNGEERAKGNILERFSAQQFPDLHSELNLSSLELGDSALYFCASSVATSTNEKLFFGSGTQLSVL.

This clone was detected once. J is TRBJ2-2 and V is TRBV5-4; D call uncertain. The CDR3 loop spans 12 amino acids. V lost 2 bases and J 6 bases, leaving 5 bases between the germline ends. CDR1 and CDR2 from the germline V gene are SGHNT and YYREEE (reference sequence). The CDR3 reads CASSLFSGELFF. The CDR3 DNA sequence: TGTGCCAGCAGCTTATTCTCCGGGGAGCTGTTTTTT. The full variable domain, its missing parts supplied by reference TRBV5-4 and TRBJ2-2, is ETGVTQSPTHLIKTRGQQVTLRCSSQSGHNTVSWYQQALGQGPQFIFQYYREEENGRGNFPPRFSGLQFPNYSSELNVNALELDDSALYLCASSLFSGELFFGEGSRLTVL.

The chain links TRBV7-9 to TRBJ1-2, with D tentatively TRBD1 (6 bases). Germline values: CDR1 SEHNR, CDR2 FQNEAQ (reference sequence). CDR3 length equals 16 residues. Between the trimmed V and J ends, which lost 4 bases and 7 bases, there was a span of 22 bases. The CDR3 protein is CASSSPLGARGGGYTF. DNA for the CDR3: TGTGCCAGCAGCTCCCCCCTGGGGGCTCGGGGGGGTGGCTACACCTTC.

Here the CDR3 DNA reads TGTGCCAGCAGCCAAGATCGCCCCGGGGGTACAGATACGCAGTATTTT. Its protein is CASSQDRPGGTDTQYF. V is TRBV4-2 and J is TRBJ2-3; TRBD2 might be the D (6 bases). Trimming removed 0 bases at V and 3 bases at J, with 13 bases between. Germline CDR1 and CDR2: LGHNA and YNFKEQ. The CDR3 covers 16 residues.

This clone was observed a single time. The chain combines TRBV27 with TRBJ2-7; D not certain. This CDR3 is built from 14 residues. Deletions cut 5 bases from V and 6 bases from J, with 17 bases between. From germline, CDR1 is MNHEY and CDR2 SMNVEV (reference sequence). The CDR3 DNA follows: TGTGCCAGCAGTAAAGGCCCCTTTGCCCTCGAGCAGTACTTC. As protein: CASSKGPFALEQYF.

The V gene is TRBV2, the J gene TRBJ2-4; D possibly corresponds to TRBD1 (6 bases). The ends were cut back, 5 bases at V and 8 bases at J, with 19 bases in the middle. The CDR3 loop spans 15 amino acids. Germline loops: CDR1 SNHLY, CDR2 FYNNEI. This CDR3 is CASSSRGSAPDIQYF. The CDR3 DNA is TGTGCCAGCAGTTCAAGGGGGTCAGCGCCAGACATTCAGTACTTC.

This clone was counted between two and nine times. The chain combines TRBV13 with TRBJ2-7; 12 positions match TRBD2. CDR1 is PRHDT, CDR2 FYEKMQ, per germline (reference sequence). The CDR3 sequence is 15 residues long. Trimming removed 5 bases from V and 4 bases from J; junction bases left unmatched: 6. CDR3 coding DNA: TGTGCCAGCAGCCAGGAGGGACTAGCGGGTTACGAGCAGTACTTC. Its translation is CASSQEGLAGYEQYF.

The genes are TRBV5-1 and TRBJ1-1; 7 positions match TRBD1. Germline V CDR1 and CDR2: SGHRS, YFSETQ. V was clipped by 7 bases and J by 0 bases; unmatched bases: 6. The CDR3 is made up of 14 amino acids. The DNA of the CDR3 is TGCGCCAGCGGTCAGGGACAGCTGAACACTGAAGCTTTCTTT. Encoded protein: CASGQGQLNTEAFF.

CDR3 DNA: TGTGCCATCAGTGAGGGGGACGGGCAGAACACTGAAGCTTTCTTT. Protein product: CAISEGDGQNTEAFF. The J gene is TRBJ1-1, the V gene TRBV10-3, with D perhaps matching TRBD1 (5 bases). The length of the CDR3 is 15 residues. Trimming cost V 2 bases and J 1 base, with 11 bases left between them. The germline CDR1 and CDR2 sequences are ENHRY and SYGVKD.

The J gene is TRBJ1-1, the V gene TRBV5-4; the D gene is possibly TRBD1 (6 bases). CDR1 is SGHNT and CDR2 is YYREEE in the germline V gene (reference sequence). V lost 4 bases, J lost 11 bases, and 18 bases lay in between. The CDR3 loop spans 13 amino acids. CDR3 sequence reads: CASSNDRFNEAFF. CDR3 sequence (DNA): TGTGCCAGCAGCAACGACAGGTTTAACGAGGCTTTCTTT.

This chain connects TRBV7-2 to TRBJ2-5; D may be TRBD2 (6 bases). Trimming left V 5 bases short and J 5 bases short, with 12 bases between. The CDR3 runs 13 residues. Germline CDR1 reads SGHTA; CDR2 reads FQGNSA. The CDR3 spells CASSRTITETQYF. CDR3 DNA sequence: TGTGCCAGCAGCAGGACTATTACGGAGACCCAGTACTTC.

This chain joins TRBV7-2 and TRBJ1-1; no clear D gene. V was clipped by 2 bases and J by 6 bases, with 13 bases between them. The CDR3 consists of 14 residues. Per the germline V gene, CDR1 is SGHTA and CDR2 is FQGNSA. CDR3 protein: CASSLIGKASEAFF. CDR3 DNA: TGTGCCAGCAGCTTAATCGGGAAAGCGTCTGAAGCTTTCTTT.

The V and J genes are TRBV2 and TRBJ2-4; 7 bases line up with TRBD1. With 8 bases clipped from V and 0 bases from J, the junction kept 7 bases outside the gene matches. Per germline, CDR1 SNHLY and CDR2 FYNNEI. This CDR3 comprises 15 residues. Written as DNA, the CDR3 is TGTGCCAGCTCCCTAGACAGGGCAGCCAAAAACATTCAGTACTTC. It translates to CASSLDRAAKNIQYF.

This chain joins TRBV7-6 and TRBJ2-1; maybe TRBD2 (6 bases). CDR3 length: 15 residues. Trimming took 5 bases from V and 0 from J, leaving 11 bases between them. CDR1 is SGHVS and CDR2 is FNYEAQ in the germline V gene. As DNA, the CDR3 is TGTGCCAGCAGCCCCACGGGAGTCTCCTACAATGAGCAGTTCTTC. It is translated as CASSPTGVSYNEQFF.

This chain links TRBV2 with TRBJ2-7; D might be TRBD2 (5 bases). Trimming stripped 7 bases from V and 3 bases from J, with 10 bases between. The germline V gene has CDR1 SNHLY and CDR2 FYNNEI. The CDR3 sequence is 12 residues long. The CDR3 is CASTGTNYEQYF. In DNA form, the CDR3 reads TGTGCCAGCACGGGAACTAACTACGAGCAGTACTTC.

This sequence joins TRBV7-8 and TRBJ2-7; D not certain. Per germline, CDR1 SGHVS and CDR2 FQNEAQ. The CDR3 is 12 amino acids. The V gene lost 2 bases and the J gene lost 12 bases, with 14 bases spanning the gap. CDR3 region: CASSLFLDVAYF. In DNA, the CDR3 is TGTGCCAGCAGCTTATTTCTTGACGTGGCGTACTTC.

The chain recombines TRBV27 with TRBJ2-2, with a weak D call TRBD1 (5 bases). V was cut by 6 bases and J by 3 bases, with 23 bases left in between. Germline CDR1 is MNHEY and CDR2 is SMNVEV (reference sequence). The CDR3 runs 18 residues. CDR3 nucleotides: TGTGCCAGCAGCTCAGCCGGCTACAGGCCGTCGGACACCGGGGAGCTGTTTTTT. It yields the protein CASSSAGYRPSDTGELFF.

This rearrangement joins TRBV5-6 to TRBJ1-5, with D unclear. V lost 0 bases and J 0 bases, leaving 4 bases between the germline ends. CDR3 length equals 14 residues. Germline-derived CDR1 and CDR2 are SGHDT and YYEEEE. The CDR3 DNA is TGTGCCAGCAGCTTGGTACATAGCAATCAGCCCCAGCATTTT. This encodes CASSLVHSNQPQHF.